This T cell receptor (beta chain) was found in a study of T cell responses to AZD1222 COVID-19 vaccine (dated by TCRdb to the early 2020s). Study-wide context: TCR sequencing covered 233 trial participants: some 210 given two doses of AZD1222 and approximately 26 given two doses of MenACWY control vaccine. Trial participants were enrolled by age into 18-55, 56-69 and 70-plus year subgroups, with roughly 160, 29 and 62 TCR-sequenced participants respectively. The paper's findings and limits, for the study overall: Conclusions about previously exposed vaccinees were limited because only six AZD1222 recipients were SARS-CoV-2 seropositive at baseline. CD4 TCRs associated with the vaccine covered the entire spike protein, and the dominant responses were in regions 160-218 and 743-854. Because no day 14 peak-response samples were available, the repertoires could be characterized only after the peak T cell response. In the small 56-69-year group, the increase in depth fell short of significance, most likely because of low power. After two AZD1222 doses, both the breadth and the depth of spike-specific TCRs were significantly higher than at day 0 and than in MenACWY recipients. Participants were mostly white British, with more females than males. The authors suggested clonal diversity may have been underestimated. Nearly half of unique spike-specific TCRs reportedly recognized epitopes outside regions mutated in the B.1.351 and B.1.1.7 variants.

The time point label corresponds to: about 28 days (+/-7) after the second vaccine dose. AZD1222 recipients with second doses at about 4 weeks or about 12 weeks were pooled, because spike-specific TCR depth and breadth did not differ between schedules. Vaccinee samples came from UK trials COV001 and COV002, including a single-blind randomized controlled phase 2/3 trial of AZD1222 (ChAdOx1 nCoV-19) in healthy adults. For TCRbeta chain sequencing, PBMC samples were collected from trial participants at day 0 and at day 28 after the second dose. Taken from the germline V gene, the CDR1 and CDR2 loops are KGHSH and LQKENI. The germline V and J ends show losses of 1 base and 7 bases respectively, and no gene match explains 9 bases of the junction. The CDR3 contains 16 residues, cysteine and phenylalanine counted. The CDR3 DNA has 48 bases and is translated from base 1. About this clone: Its antigen remains undetermined. No much larger clone exists at a distance of one base, and base qualities are not known.

The CDR3 regions of human TCRbeta chains were subjected to immunosequencing. On the authors' methods: Repertoire TCRs were matched against a reference library of SARS-CoV-2-specific TCRs generated with the MIRA antigen-specificity platform. Breadth was defined as the fraction of unique TCRs that were SARS-CoV-2-associated. Depth was defined as the fraction of total T cells that were SARS-CoV-2-associated. Using the MIRA data, each spike-specific TCR was assigned both to the spike region to which the TCR was reactive and to a CD4 or CD8 class. Log10-transformed breadth and depth values were compared by one-way ANOVA with Sidak's multiple comparisons tests. TCRdb mirrors the immuneACCESS table, restricted to in-frame sequences. Some clones are absent from its copies; in checked studies, under half trace to an unresolved V gene, and the reason for the others is unknown. The DNA gave D and trimming, while V, J and clone size come from that table. This sample holds under 150,000 clones; 87% were observed only once. The ten largest clones add up to under 3% of the sample.

The sequence links TRBV18 to TRBJ2-3, and TRBD1 aligns with 9 junction nucleotides. Specimen: peripheral blood, collected 28 days after the second AZD1222 dose. The clonotype comes from an adult who received the AZD1222 COVID-19 vaccine. The DNA is as follows: TGTGCCAGCTCACCACGAAAGGGACAGGGCGGGAATACGCAGTATTTT. This encodes CASSPRKGQGGNTQYF.